This T cell receptor beta chain was captured in a study of response to subunit inactivated influenza vaccine. Via MiXCR, TCRdb re-called the RT-PCR reads, giving one row per CDR3 protein. Here the sample spans just under 550,000 distinct CDR3 sequences, approximately 20% being singletons. This CDR3 contains 14 residues. Germline assignment: CDR1 SGHTA and CDR2 FQGNSA. This clonotype has a single count. A junction boundary mismatches the germline segment, possibly from a read error. These data were also reused for a study on T cells expressing NK-cell markers. Per that paper: As the method of synthesis, 5'RACE template switching with UMIs yielded TCR beta cDNA. The study found these clonotypes also leading the CD3+CD56-NKG2C+ fraction in a few donors.

The TCR was taken from a man over 45 who received an inactivated influenza vaccine. Sequenced here: CD4+ T cells sorted from PBMCs, sampled roughly 12 days after vaccination. The chain recombines TRBV7-2 with TRBJ1-1, with no clear D. The CDR3 protein is CASSLVGGNTEPFF. The CDR3 DNA follows: TGTGCCAGCAGCTTAGTGGGAGGGAACACTGAACCTTTCTTT. Looking up the rest from reference TRBV7-2 and TRBJ1-1 gives the full variable domain: GAGVSQSPSNKVTEKGKDVELRCDPISGHTALYWYRQSLGQGLEFLIYFQGNSAPDKSGLPSDRFSAERTGGSVSTLTIQRTQQEDSAVYLCASSLVGGNTEPFFGQGTRLTVV.